The TCR beta chain described here comes from a study of blood T cell repertoires in COVID-19. Clones were read by immunoSEQ multiplex PCR, and TCRdb kept only the in-frame ones, dropping some. The sample contains 200,000 to 300,000 clones, around nine tenths of which appear only once. The ends lost 3 bases at V and 4 bases at J; junction bases unmatched: 11. The CDR3 totals 16 residues. Germline V lookup: CDR1 SGHRS, CDR2 YFSETQ. The clonotype originates from a woman between 18 and 30 years old who had recovered from COVID-19. Specimen: PBMCs or T cells enriched from blood (not recorded which). The rearrangement uses TRBV5-1 and TRBJ2-3; 7 positions match TRBD2. The CDR3 protein is CASSYRLAEMADTQYF. The CDR3, as DNA: TGCGCCAGCAGCTACCGACTAGCCGAAATGGCAGATACGCAGTATTTT.